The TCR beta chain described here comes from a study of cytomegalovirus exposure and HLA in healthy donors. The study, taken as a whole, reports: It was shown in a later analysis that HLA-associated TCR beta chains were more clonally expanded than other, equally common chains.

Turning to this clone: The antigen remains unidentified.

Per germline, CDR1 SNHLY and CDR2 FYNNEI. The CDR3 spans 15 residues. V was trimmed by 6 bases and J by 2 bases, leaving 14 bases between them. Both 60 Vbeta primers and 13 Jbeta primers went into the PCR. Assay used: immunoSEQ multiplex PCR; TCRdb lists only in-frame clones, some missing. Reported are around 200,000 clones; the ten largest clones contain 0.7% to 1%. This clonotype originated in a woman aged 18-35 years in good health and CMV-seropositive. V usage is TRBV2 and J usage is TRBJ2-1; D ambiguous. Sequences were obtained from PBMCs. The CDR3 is CASRPTTSTYNEQFF. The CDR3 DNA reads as TGTGCCAGCAGACCCACTACCAGCACCTACAATGAGCAGTTCTTC.